Sequencing of this T cell receptor beta chain was carried out in a study of T cell repertoires in cytomegalovirus infection. Study as a whole: CMV infection and matching HLA type were both indicated by public TCR beta signatures.

Overall study findings and caveats: Ex vivo responses were dominated by HLA-C-restricted CMV-specific TCR beta clonotypes. The study identified carriers of CMV plus the relevant HLA from cumulative public TCR beta family frequency.

The CDR3 sequence is 14 residues long. Germline V gene sequence: CDR1 SGHTA, CDR2 FQGNSA. The V and J ends lost 1 base and 1 base respectively, with 7 bases between them. TCRdb re-called the reads with MiXCR, one entry per CDR3 protein. The sample contains about 300,000 distinct CDR3 sequences, about a tenth of which appear only once. This clonotype came up many times. Antigen unknown. This sequence originates from a human donor in good health (CMV status not recorded). Some clones in this sample may be carry-over from other donors' samples. The chain joins TRBV7-2 to TRBJ1-1; D remains ambiguous. Sequencing input: PBMCs. CDR3 region: CASSLGRRNTEAFF. DNA for the CDR3: TGTGCCAGCAGCTTAGGGAGGAGGAACACTGAAGCTTTCTTT.